The 10 T cell receptor beta chains presented below share a single source sample, sequenced in a study of cytomegalovirus exposure and HLA in healthy donors. Both 60 Vbeta primers and 13 Jbeta primers went into the PCR. Repertoires were generated with immunoSEQ multiplex PCR, while TCRdb's copy carries only in-frame clones and drops some. Of over 80,000 clones listed, roughly 71% are singletons. The specimen was PBMCs. The receptor source for this set is a woman between 18 and 29 years old in good health and CMV-seropositive.

In its sample, this clone was seen a few times. The V and J genes are TRBV7-2 and TRBJ2-4, with 13 bases aligning to TRBD2. Germline V gene data show CDR1 as SGHTA and CDR2 as FQGNSA. The CDR3 covers 18 residues. Unmatched junction bases numbered 11, after V lost 1 base and J lost 8 bases. The CDR3 here is CASSLVPWTSGRSHIQYF. The DNA for the CDR3 is TGTGCCAGCAGCTTAGTGCCCTGGACTAGCGGGAGAAGTCACATTCAGTACTTC.

This clone was seen a handful of times. The chain uses TRBV19 and TRBJ2-7; 7 bases are shared with TRBD2. The V gene end was trimmed by 6 bases and the J gene end by 2 bases; junction bases not matched to a gene: 7. CDR3 length equals 14 residues. Per germline, CDR1 LNHDA and CDR2 SQIVND (reference sequence). The CDR3 loop is CASSRLAQPYEQYF. The DNA for the CDR3 is TGTGCCAGTAGCCGACTAGCTCAGCCCTACGAGCAGTACTTC.

The genes are TRBV7-2 and TRBJ1-1; no definite D call. Germline CDR1 and CDR2: SGHTA and FQGNSA. V was trimmed by 5 bases and J by 2 bases, leaving 3 bases between them. The CDR3 extends over 11 amino acids. The CDR3, as DNA: TGTGCCAGCAGCCTAAACACTGAAGCTTTCTTT. It yields the protein CASSLNTEAFF. Supplemented by reference TRBV7-2 and TRBJ1-1, the full variable domain reads GAGVSQSPSNKVTEKGKDVELRCDPISGHTALYWYRQSLGQGLEFLIYFQGNSAPDKSGLPSDRFSAERTGGSVSTLTIQRTQQEDSAVYLCASSLNTEAFFGQGTRLTVV.

This clone was counted between two and nine times. The V and J genes are TRBV4-1 and TRBJ2-7; tentatively, D is TRBD1 (7 bases). Trimming pared 5 bases from V and 3 bases from J, leaving 17 bases between. Per germline, CDR1 MGHRA and CDR2 YSYEKL. There are 15 residues in the CDR3. The CDR3 sequence: CASSFSTGRSYEQYF. CDR3 nucleotide sequence: TGCGCCAGCAGCTTCTCGACAGGGAGGAGCTACGAGCAGTACTTC.

This clone was observed a few times. CDR3 residues: CASSLLITRGGAAGYTF. The CDR3 DNA sequence: TGTGCCAGCAGCTTATTGATAACTAGGGGGGGCGCGGCGGGCTACACCTTC. This sequence joins TRBV7-9 and TRBJ1-2; tentatively, D is TRBD1 (6 bases). CDR3 length: 17 residues. V lost 2 bases and J lost 8, with 24 bases in between. CDR1 and CDR2 from the germline V gene are SEHNR and FQNEAQ (reference sequence).

The genes are TRBV5-1 and TRBJ2-3; no firm D call. This CDR3 region has 15 residues. Germline assignment: CDR1 SGHRS and CDR2 YFSETQ. Trimming pared 4 bases from V and 1 base from J, leaving 13 bases between. CDR3 coding DNA: TGCGCCAGCAGCAGCGAGTACCGGCGCACAGATACGCAGTATTTT. This translates into CASSSEYRRTDTQYF.

This clone was counted once. The chain recombines TRBV7-2 with TRBJ2-7; the match to TRBD1 covers 9 bases. CDR3 length equals 15 residues. Germline loops: CDR1 SGHTA, CDR2 FQGNSA. V gave up 1 base and J gave up 4 bases; unmatched junction bases: 5. The CDR3 bases are TGTGCCAGCAGCTTAGTAACAGGGGGCGGTTACGAGCAGTACTTC. This sequence encodes CASSLVTGGGYEQYF.

Only a few counts were recorded for this clone. The CDR3 DNA is TGTGCCAGCACCCCCGGGACTAGGCCCACAGATACGCAGTATTTT. Protein sequence: CASTPGTRPTDTQYF. The chain recombines TRBV21-1 with TRBJ2-3; the table assigns TRBD2, which was not confirmed against the DNA. TRBV21-1 is labeled a pseudogene. This CDR3 spans 15 amino acids.

V is TRBV5-6 and J is TRBJ2-2; 12 bases line up with TRBD2. The germline CDR1 and CDR2 sequences are SGHDT and YYEEEE. The CDR3 is 16 amino acids. The J segment lost 6 bases and the V segment lost 2 bases, leaving 5 bases of the junction unmatched. The DNA for the CDR3 is TGTGCCAGCAGCTTTCGGACTAGCGGGGAATCCGGGGAGCTGTTTTTT. Protein: CASSFRTSGESGELFF. The full variable domain, its missing parts supplied by reference TRBV5-6 and TRBJ2-2, is DAGVTQSPTHLIKTRGQQVTLRCSPKSGHDTVSWYQQALGQGPQFIFQYYEEEERQRGNFPDRFSGHQFPNYSSELNVNALLLGDSALYLCASSFRTSGESGELFFGEGSRLTVL.

The chain is built from TRBV9 and TRBJ2-1; 12 bases align to TRBD2. Germline V gene lookup returns CDR1 SGDLS and CDR2 YYNGEE. The CDR3 totals 15 residues. V lost 4 bases, J lost 6 bases, and 5 bases stayed unmatched. The CDR3 DNA reads as TGTGCCAGCAGCCCTAGCGGGAGGGAGGGCAATGAGCAGTTCTTC. Protein: CASSPSGREGNEQFF.